This T cell receptor beta chain stems from a study of high-grade serous ovarian cancer treatment subgroups. Study observations and caveats: Bulk tumor TCR sequencing gave no spatial information. TCR clonal relatedness correlated positively with neoantigen level. Tumors within one patient showed repertoire similarity of 0.11 to 0.79.

The tumor samples were collected prior to definitive surgery or chemotherapy. Generated by immunoSEQ multiplex PCR, the TCRdb table keeps only in-frame clones and is missing some. The sample has approximately 40,000 clones, approximately 80% seen once. V lost 0 bases to trimming and J lost 3 bases, with 6 bases between them. Germline CDR1 reads PRHDT; CDR2 reads FYEKMQ (reference sequence). This CDR3 is 13 amino acids long. This clone was seen a handful of times. Its antigen is currently unknown. What was sequenced was tumor tissue. The receptor comes from a human donor with high-grade serous ovarian cancer. This rearrangement joins TRBV13 to TRBJ2-7; D gene ambiguous. CDR3 region: CASSLGYDYEQYF. As DNA, the CDR3 is TGTGCCAGCAGCTTAGGATACGACTACGAGCAGTACTTC.